This paragraph reports one T cell receptor (beta chain). This specimen comes from a study of Tregs in tolerant kidney transplant recipients. TCRdb's table, derived via immunoSEQ multiplex PCR, lists solely in-frame clones and lacks some. The repertoire has some 55,000 clones, around 83% of them found once; the top ten carry about 5.5%. CDR1 and CDR2 from the germline V gene are SGHTA and FQGNSA. The CDR3 extends over 15 amino acids. The V and J ends lost 8 bases and 4 bases, in that order; junction bases with no gene match: 8. The sequenced material came from CD4+ T cells from blood. The TCR comes from a human donor in good health. The chain has TRBV7-2 and TRBJ2-3; 11 positions agree with TRBD1. The CDR3 nucleotides are TGTGCCAGCGGTAGACCGGGACAGGGGGCAGATACGCAGTATTTT. Residues: CASGRPGQGADTQYF.